The T cell receptor (beta chain) under discussion was sequenced for a study of response to subunit inactivated influenza vaccine. Study results and limitations: Authors suggested each seasonal influenza vaccination recruits few new T cells.

Trimming cost V 8 bases and J 5 bases; bases outside gene matches: 11. Germline-derived CDR1 and CDR2 are DFQATT and SNEGSKA (reference sequence). This CDR3 has 14 residues. On this clonotype itself: Its cognate antigen is unknown.

TCRdb reprocessed the RT-PCR reads via MiXCR and lists one record per CDR3 protein. The sample lists over 150,000 distinct CDR3 sequences, roughly 10% occurring once. The sequenced sample was CD8+ T cells sorted from PBMCs, obtained roughly 24 months after vaccination. The TCR originated in a man between 50 and 70 years old who received an inactivated influenza vaccine. The V and J genes are TRBV20-1 and TRBJ2-5; 10 bases are shared with TRBD2. CDR3 residues: CSSPAGGLLETQYF. CDR3 DNA: TGCAGTTCACCAGCGGGGGGGCTTTTGGAGACCCAGTACTTC.